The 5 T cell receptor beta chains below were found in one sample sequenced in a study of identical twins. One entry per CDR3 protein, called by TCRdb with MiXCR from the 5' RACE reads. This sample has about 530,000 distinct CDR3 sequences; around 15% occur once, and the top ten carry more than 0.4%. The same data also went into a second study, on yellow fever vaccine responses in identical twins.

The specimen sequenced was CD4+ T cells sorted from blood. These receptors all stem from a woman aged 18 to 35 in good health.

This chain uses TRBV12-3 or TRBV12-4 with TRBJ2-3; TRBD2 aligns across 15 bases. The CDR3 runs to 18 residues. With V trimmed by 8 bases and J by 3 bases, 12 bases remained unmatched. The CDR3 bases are TGTGCCAGCGGTCCTTTCCGGACTAGCGGGAGGGGGACAGATACGCAGTATTTT. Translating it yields CASGPFRTSGRGTDTQYF.

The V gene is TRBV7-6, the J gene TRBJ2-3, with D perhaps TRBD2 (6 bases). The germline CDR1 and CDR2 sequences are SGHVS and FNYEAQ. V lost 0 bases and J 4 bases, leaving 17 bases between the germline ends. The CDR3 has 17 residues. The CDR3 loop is CASSLADPGEIADTQYF. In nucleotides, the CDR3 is TGTGCCAGCAGCTTAGCTGACCCGGGGGAGATTGCAGATACGCAGTATTTT.

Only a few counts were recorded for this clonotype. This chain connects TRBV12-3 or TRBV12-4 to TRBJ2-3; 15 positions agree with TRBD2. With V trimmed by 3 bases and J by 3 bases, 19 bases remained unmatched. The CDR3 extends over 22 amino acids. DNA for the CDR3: TGTGCCAGCAGTTTCCTCGGACTAGCGGGGGGGCTCTCGGGTGGGAAGACAGATACGCAGTATTTT. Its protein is CASSFLGLAGGLSGGKTDTQYF.

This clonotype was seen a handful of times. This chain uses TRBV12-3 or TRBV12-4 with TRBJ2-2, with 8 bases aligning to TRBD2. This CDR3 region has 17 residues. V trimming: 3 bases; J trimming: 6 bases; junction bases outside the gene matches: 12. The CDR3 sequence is CASSFRMSGGNAGELFF. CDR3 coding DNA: TGTGCCAGCAGTTTCCGAATGAGCGGGGGAAACGCCGGGGAGCTGTTTTTT.

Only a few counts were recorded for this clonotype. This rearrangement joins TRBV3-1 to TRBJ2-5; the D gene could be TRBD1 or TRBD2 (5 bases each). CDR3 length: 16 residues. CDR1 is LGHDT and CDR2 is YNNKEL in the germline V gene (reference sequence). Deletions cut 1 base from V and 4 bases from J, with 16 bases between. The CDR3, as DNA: TGTGCCAGCAGCCAAGGACTTGGGGGTGGAGGAGAGACCCAGTACTTC. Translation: CASSQGLGGGGETQYF.